One and the same sample provided the 32 T cell receptor beta chains below, sequenced in a study of T cells in Graves' hyperthyroidism and ophthalmopathy. Researchers amplified the TCR beta CDR3 regions from RNA transcripts. When the TCR CDR3 underwent first-round RT-PCR, the HTBI primer set was used. TCRdb reprocessed the multiplex PCR reads with MiXCR, giving one entry per CDR3 protein. This table holds 350,000 to 450,000 distinct CDR3 sequences, approximately 17% found once. Sequenced: blood. The receptors shown here come from a woman in her thirties with Graves' hyperthyroidism that later progressed to Graves' ophthalmopathy.

This clonotype was found many times. The V call is TRBV2, the J call TRBJ2-1; a weak D match, TRBD1 (6 bases). The ends were cut back, 5 bases at V and 8 bases at J, with 13 bases in the middle. CDR3 length: 13 amino acids. CDR1 and CDR2 from the germline V gene are SNHLY and FYNNEI. The CDR3 nucleotides read TGTGCCAGCAGTCGGGACACCTTTGATGAGCAGTTCTTC. Translating gives CASSRDTFDEQFF.

In its sample, this clonotype was seen many times. The rearrangement joins TRBV19 to TRBJ1-1; D not certain. V shed 3 bases and J shed 7 bases, with 18 bases lying between them. The V gene's germline CDR1 is LNHDA and CDR2 SQIVND (reference sequence). CDR3 size: 15 residues. CDR3 region: CASSMLSILKHEAFF. The CDR3 DNA is TGTGCCAGTAGTATGTTAAGTATCCTCAAGCATGAAGCTTTCTTT.

V is TRBV7-9 and J is TRBJ1-2; tentative D call: TRBD1 (5 bases). The germline gives CDR1 SEHNR, CDR2 FQNEAQ (reference sequence). The CDR3 consists of 15 residues. Trimming took 6 bases from V and 8 from J, leaving 22 bases between them. For the CDR3, the DNA is TGTGCCAGCAGACCTAAACCATGGAGGGGAAGAGGCTACACCTTC. Translating gives CASRPKPWRGRGYTF.

This chain's CDR3 is CASSFQGSNSPLHF. In DNA, the CDR3 is TGTGCCAGCAGTTTTCAAGGGAGTAATTCACCCCTCCACTTT. J is TRBJ1-6 and V is TRBV12-3 or TRBV12-4; D ambiguous. The germline V and J ends were trimmed by 3 bases and 6 bases, with 9 bases remaining between them. The CDR3 runs to 14 residues.

This clonotype was observed a few times. The V call is TRBV12-3 or TRBV12-4, the J call TRBJ2-7; a weak D match, TRBD2 (6 bases). Trimming shortened V by 6 bases and J by 2 bases, and 17 bases separated the two germline ends. CDR3 length equals 15 residues. The CDR3 loop reads CASSNRGDRPYEQYF. Here the CDR3 DNA reads TGTGCCAGCAGCAATCGCGGGGACCGCCCCTACGAGCAGTACTTC.

This chain links TRBV6-5 with TRBJ2-7, with 11 bases aligning to TRBD2. The CDR3 sequence is 17 residues long. V dropped 4 bases and J dropped 2; count of bases not matched to a gene: 10. The germline CDR1 and CDR2 sequences are MNHEY and SVGAGI. The CDR3 sequence: CASSFIRTSGFTYEQYF. The CDR3, as DNA: TGTGCCAGCAGTTTTATCCGGACTAGCGGGTTTACCTACGAGCAGTACTTC.

The gene calls are TRBV5-1 and TRBJ2-7; TRBD2 aligns across 7 bases. V was clipped by 0 bases and J by 5 bases; unmatched bases: 5. The CDR3 runs to 14 residues. Germline-derived CDR1 and CDR2 are SGHRS and YFSETQ. In DNA, the CDR3 is TGCGCCAGCAGCTTGGGGACTAGATTGGACGAGCAGTACTTC. Its protein is CASSLGTRLDEQYF.

This clonotype has just a few counts. The rearrangement links TRBV4-2 to TRBJ2-1; 7 bases map to TRBD2. In germline, CDR1 is LGHNA, CDR2 YNFKEQ. With 1 base clipped from V and 0 bases from J, the junction kept 6 bases outside the gene matches. This CDR3 is 17 amino acids long. The DNA of the CDR3 is TGTGCCAGCAGCCAAGGCCCTAGCGGAAGCTCCTACAATGAGCAGTTCTTC. Translating gives CASSQGPSGSSYNEQFF.

This clonotype has a count of ten or more. The chain carries TRBV11-2 and TRBJ2-7; D is unresolved. This CDR3 spans 12 amino acids. Trimming shortened V by 5 bases and J by 5 bases, and 10 bases separated the two germline ends. From germline, CDR1 is SGHAT and CDR2 FQNNGV. The CDR3 DNA sequence: TGTGCCAGCAGCACCTCTCGGGACGAGCAGTACTTC. Amino acids: CASSTSRDEQYF. Based on the CDR3 plus reference TRBV11-2 and TRBJ2-7, the full variable domain is EAGVAQSPRYKIIEKRQSVAFWCNPISGHATLYWYQQILGQGPKLLIQFQNNGVVDDSQLPKDRFSAERLKGVDSTLKIQPAKLEDSAVYLCASSTSRDEQYFGPGTRLTVT.

This clonotype was seen repeatedly, ten times or more. This chain uses TRBV27 with TRBJ1-5; 7 bases match TRBD1. This CDR3 comprises 18 residues. V was clipped by 4 bases and J by 0 bases; unmatched bases: 12. Germline CDR1 and CDR2: MNHEY and SMNVEV (reference sequence). CDR3 amino acids: CASSSGGRSVYSNQPQHF. The CDR3 DNA reads TGTGCCAGCAGTTCAGGGGGACGGTCCGTTTATAGCAATCAGCCCCAGCATTTT.

This clonotype has ten or more counts. The chain combines TRBV11-2 with TRBJ2-3, with unresolved D. V shed 1 base and J shed 2 bases, with 7 bases lying between them. The length of the CDR3 is 14 residues. The germline gives CDR1 SGHAT, CDR2 FQNNGV. CDR3 DNA sequence: TGTGCCAGCAGCTTAGCTGAGACCACAGATACGCAGTATTTT. Encoded protein: CASSLAETTDTQYF.

The sample holds a few counts of this clonotype. The gene calls are TRBV4-1 and TRBJ2-2; D remains unclear. This CDR3 contains 16 residues. Deletions cut 0 bases from V and 0 bases from J, with 8 bases between. The V gene's germline CDR1 is MGHRA and CDR2 YSYEKL. In nucleotides, the CDR3 is TGCGCCAGCAGCCAAGACCGTAGTTCGAACACCGGGGAGCTGTTTTTT. As protein: CASSQDRSSNTGELFF.

To note about this clonotype: Without the conserved terminal phenylalanine or tryptophan, this CDR3 likely stems from a read error. The chain carries TRBV5-1 and TRBJ2-7; 8 positions match TRBD2. V gave up 2 bases and J gave up 2 bases; unmatched junction bases: 3. CDR1 and CDR2 (germline): SGHRS, YFSETQ. CDR3 length equals 14 residues. For the CDR3, the DNA is TGCGCCAGCAGCTTAGCGGGGGAAACCTACGAGCAGTACCTC. Its translation is CASSLAGETYEQYL.

CDR3 in amino acids: CASARTGESGNTIYF. The CDR3 DNA is TGCGCCAGTGCAAGGACAGGGGAATCTGGAAACACCATATATTTT. The rearrangement links TRBV4-1 to TRBJ1-3, with TRBD1 matching over 9 bases. The CDR3 has 15 amino acids. Germline CDR1 and CDR2: MGHRA and YSYEKL. Trimming took 9 bases from V and 1 from J; bases not matched to a gene: 7.

The chain is built from TRBV20-1 and TRBJ1-4, with D hard to call. Germline V CDR1 and CDR2: DFQATT, SNEGSKA (reference sequence). The CDR3 loop spans 12 amino acids. The V and J ends lost 5 bases and 6 bases respectively, with 10 bases between them. This CDR3 is CSAPTGDEKLFF. The DNA of the CDR3 is TGCAGTGCTCCAACCGGCGATGAAAAACTGTTTTTT.

Ten or more counts support this clonotype. The chain couples TRBV11-2 to TRBJ2-7; 8 bases map to TRBD1. Trimming took 5 bases from V and 4 from J; bases not matched to a gene: 7. The length of the CDR3 is 14 residues. CDR1 SGHAT and CDR2 FQNNGV come from the germline V gene. DNA of the CDR3: TGTGCCAGCAGCGTCGACAGGGGTCGGTACGAGCAGTACTTC. Translation gives CASSVDRGRYEQYF.

This clonotype was detected many times. The chain employs TRBV3-1 and TRBJ1-4; 7 bases map to TRBD1. The V segment lost 4 bases and the J segment 8 bases; nucleotides outside the gene matches: 13. Germline values: CDR1 LGHDT, CDR2 YNNKEL (reference sequence). This CDR3 spans 16 amino acids. The CDR3 DNA follows: TGTGCCAGCAGCCTACGATCGACAGGGTTTGGGGAAAAACTGTTTTTT. Encoded protein: CASSLRSTGFGEKLFF. Variable domain in full (rest from reference TRBV3-1 and TRBJ1-4): DTAVSQTPKYLVTQMGNDKSIKCEQNLGHDTMYWYKQDSKKFLKIMFSYNNKELIINETVPNRFSPKSPDKAHLNLHINSLELGDSAVYFCASSLRSTGFGEKLFFGSGTQLSVL.

This clonotype was counted ten times or more. V is TRBV6-1 and J is TRBJ1-3, with no clear D. This CDR3 region has 13 residues. The V end lost 1 base, the J end lost 2 bases, and 3 bases lay between the germline ends. Germline V gene lookup returns CDR1 MNHNS and CDR2 SASEGT. The CDR3 loop is CASSEDPGNTIYF. DNA for the CDR3: TGTGCCAGCAGTGAAGACCCTGGAAACACCATATATTTT.

This clonotype was found many times. V and J are TRBV2 and TRBJ2-3, with 8 bases fitting TRBD1. This CDR3 comprises 16 residues. Germline V gene data show CDR1 as SNHLY and CDR2 as FYNNEI. V lost 5 bases, J lost 4 bases, and 11 bases stayed unmatched. CDR3 DNA: TGTGCCAGCAGTCCCCTATCAGGGGGCTGGTCAGATACGCAGTATTTT. The encoded protein is CASSPLSGGWSDTQYF.

This clonotype has just a few counts. This chain joins TRBV9 and TRBJ2-1, with 9 positions matching TRBD2. The CDR3 runs 15 residues. The germline V gene encodes CDR1 SGDLS and CDR2 YYNGEE. V shed 4 bases, J shed 7 bases, and the junction held 9 bases outside the gene matches. CDR3 DNA sequence: TGTGCCAGCAGCCCCCCAGCGGGAGGCCGAAATGAGCAGTTCTTC. Protein product: CASSPPAGGRNEQFF.

This clonotype was seen repeatedly, ten times or more. J is TRBJ2-6 and V is TRBV27; 11 bases are a match to TRBD1. CDR1 is MNHEY and CDR2 is SMNVEV in the germline V gene (reference sequence). The CDR3 has 18 residues. V dropped 5 bases and J dropped 0; count of bases not matched to a gene: 6. CDR3 nucleotide sequence: TGTGCCAGCAGTCCCTTAGGACAGGGGGCCTCTGGGGCCAACGTCCTGACTTTC. Its protein product is CASSPLGQGASGANVLTF.

In its sample, this clonotype was seen once. This chain uses TRBV9 with TRBJ2-3, with D possibly matching TRBD2 (6 bases). Germline V gene sequence: CDR1 SGDLS, CDR2 YYNGEE. V gave up 0 bases and J gave up 1 base, with 9 bases separating them. The CDR3 has 15 amino acids. The CDR3 DNA reads TGTGCCAGCAGCGTAGAATGGGGGGGCACAGATACGCAGTATTTT. Amino acids: CASSVEWGGTDTQYF.

This clonotype showed up many times. V usage is TRBV11-2 and J usage is TRBJ1-2; D is perhaps TRBD1 (5 bases). V was shortened by 3 bases and J by 4 bases, with 18 bases between the two germline ends. The length of the CDR3 is 16 residues. CDR1 is SGHAT and CDR2 is FQNNGV in the germline V gene. The CDR3 bases are TGTGCCAGCAGCTTGAATCCGGGACCGGAGCGCTATGGCTACACCTTC. Translation: CASSLNPGPERYGYTF. The full variable domain, in which reference TRBV11-2 and TRBJ1-2 provide the parts outside the CDR3, is EAGVAQSPRYKIIEKRQSVAFWCNPISGHATLYWYQQILGQGPKLLIQFQNNGVVDDSQLPKDRFSAERLKGVDSTLKIQPAKLEDSAVYLCASSLNPGPERYGYTFGSGTRLTVV.

The rearrangement uses TRBV5-1 and TRBJ1-1; D gene unclear. The CDR3 sequence is 12 residues long. Per germline, CDR1 SGHRS and CDR2 YFSETQ. Trimming shortened V by 7 bases and J by 7 bases, and 14 bases separated the two germline ends. This CDR3 reads CASWGRTNEAFF. The CDR3 DNA reads as TGCGCCAGCTGGGGTCGGACGAATGAAGCTTTCTTT. Combining the CDR3 with reference TRBV5-1 and TRBJ1-1 gives the whole variable domain KAGVTQTPRYLIKTRGQQVTLSCSPISGHRSVSWYQQTPGQGLQFLFEYFSETQRNKGNFPGRFSGRQFSNSRSEMNVSTLELGDSALYLCASWGRTNEAFFGQGTRLTVV.

This clonotype was recorded many times. The chain joins TRBV29-1 to TRBJ2-1; the D gene is possibly TRBD2 (6 bases). The CDR3 is made up of 11 amino acids. Germline CDR1 and CDR2: SQVTM and ANQGSEA. V dropped 4 bases and J dropped 5 bases, with 6 bases sitting between them. CDR3 residues: CSVGTNNEQFF. The DNA of the CDR3 is TGCAGCGTTGGGACTAACAATGAGCAGTTCTTC.

The rearrangement links TRBV5-1 to TRBJ2-7; the D is unclear. CDR1 SGHRS and CDR2 YFSETQ come from the germline V gene. The V end lost 0 bases, the J end lost 7 bases, and 14 bases lay between the germline ends. The CDR3 is 14 amino acids. The CDR3 bases are TGCGCCAGCAGCTTGGGTAGCCAAACCGGAGAGCAGTACTTC. The encoded protein is CASSLGSQTGEQYF.

In its sample, this clonotype was seen many times. The J gene is TRBJ2-1, the V gene TRBV27; tentative D call: TRBD2 (7 bases). Trimming took 3 bases from V and 2 from J, leaving 8 bases between them. The germline gives CDR1 MNHEY, CDR2 SMNVEV (reference sequence). The CDR3 is 14 amino acids. The CDR3: CASSFGGPYNEQFF. The DNA of the CDR3 is TGTGCCAGCAGTTTCGGGGGGCCCTACAATGAGCAGTTCTTC.

This clonotype was recorded at least ten times. The rearrangement links TRBV6-1 to TRBJ2-7; possible D gene TRBD2, 6 bases. Germline lookup yields CDR1 MNHNS and CDR2 SASEGT. The ends were cut back, 4 bases at V and 0 bases at J, with 10 bases in the middle. The CDR3 spans 14 residues. The CDR3 is CASSGGVSSYEQYF. The CDR3 DNA reads TGTGCCAGCAGTGGCGGGGTAAGCTCCTACGAGCAGTACTTC.

This clonotype was detected only a few times. The chain joins TRBV27 to TRBJ1-2; weak D call: TRBD1 (6 bases). The V gene lost 4 bases and the J gene lost 4 bases, with 13 bases spanning the gap. This CDR3 is 14 amino acids long. Germline values: CDR1 MNHEY, CDR2 SMNVEV (reference sequence). Written as DNA, the CDR3 is TGTGCCAGCAGTTCATCAGGGGCTATCTATGGCTACACCTTC. It is translated as CASSSSGAIYGYTF.

The chain joins TRBV6-1 to TRBJ2-3, with TRBD2 as a possible D gene (5 bases). Looked up from germline, CDR1 is MNHNS and CDR2 is SASEGT. Trimming took 8 bases from V and 6 from J, leaving 21 bases between them. The CDR3 loop spans 15 amino acids. Here the CDR3 reads CASCEEEAGGDTQYF. The CDR3 region has the DNA TGTGCCAGCTGCGAGGAAGAGGCTGGCGGGGATACGCAGTATTTT.

With respect to this clonotype: One junction end disagrees with the germline gene, perhaps due to a read error. The chain couples TRBV12-3 or TRBV12-4 to TRBJ1-1; D is ambiguous. This CDR3 has 13 residues. CDR3 in amino acids: CASTRTVNTEALF. As DNA, the CDR3 is TGTGCCAGCACCCGGACCGTGAACACTGAAGCTCTCTTT.

The gene calls are TRBV6-9 and TRBJ2-1; 9 nucleotides line up with TRBD1. This CDR3 has 15 amino acids. Germline V gene data show CDR1 as MNHGY and CDR2 as SVAAGI. Trimming took 3 bases from V and 6 from J; bases not matched to a gene: 6. CDR3 coding DNA: TGTGCCAGCAGTTACGGGGACAGGGAGTCCAATGAGCAGTTCTTC. Its translation is CASSYGDRESNEQFF.